These 18 T cell receptor beta chains share one sample of origin, sequenced in a study of cytomegalovirus exposure and HLA in healthy donors. The PCR was carried out with 60 Vbeta primers and 13 Jbeta primers. The method was immunoSEQ multiplex PCR; TCRdb's version includes in-frame clones alone and lacks a portion of them. The sample yields approximately 84,000 clones, about 77% seen once. Sequencing used PBMCs. The receptors derive from a male donor in good health and CMV-seropositive.

The rearrangement links TRBV5-1 to TRBJ1-2; TRBD1 is a possible D gene (6 bases). Looked up from germline, CDR1 is SGHRS and CDR2 is YFSETQ. V was trimmed by 4 bases and J by 7 bases, leaving 17 bases between them. The CDR3 consists of 14 residues. CDR3 region: CASSPDRTVSGYTF. The DNA for the CDR3 is TGCGCCAGCAGCCCTGACAGGACGGTGAGTGGCTACACCTTC.

This clone was detected only once. The gene calls are TRBV28 and TRBJ2-7; D perhaps matches TRBD2 (5 bases). The V and J ends lost 3 bases and 2 bases respectively, with 14 bases between them. There are 15 residues in the CDR3. Germline V gene lookup returns CDR1 MDHEN and CDR2 SYDVKM. As DNA, the CDR3 is TGTGCCAGCAGTTTGCGAGGGTTCTCCCCCTACGAGCAGTACTTC. Translated, it gives CASSLRGFSPYEQYF.

This chain links TRBV2 with TRBJ2-3, with TRBD1 matching 9 bases. The CDR3 has 14 residues. Germline V lookup: CDR1 SNHLY, CDR2 FYNNEI. Unmatched junction bases numbered 3, after V lost 8 bases and J lost 0 bases. The CDR3: CASGTGGSTDTQYF. CDR3 sequence (DNA): TGTGCCAGCGGTACAGGGGGCAGCACAGATACGCAGTATTTT.

This sequence joins TRBV7-9 and TRBJ2-5, with D unresolved. The CDR3 length is 14 residues. V was trimmed by 3 bases and J by 0 bases, leaving 8 bases between them. In germline, CDR1 is SEHNR, CDR2 FQNEAQ (reference sequence). This CDR3 is CASSFARDQETQYF. The CDR3 bases are TGTGCCAGCAGCTTTGCACGGGACCAAGAGACCCAGTACTTC.

The chain uses TRBV9 and TRBJ2-3; D call uncertain. Germline V gene sequence: CDR1 SGDLS, CDR2 YYNGEE. The CDR3 totals 14 residues. The germline V and J ends were trimmed by 4 bases and 0 bases, with 9 bases remaining between them. CDR3 coding DNA: TGTGCCAGCAGCTCTTTGACAAGCACAGATACGCAGTATTTT. Translating gives CASSSLTSTDTQYF.

The V and J genes are TRBV6-1 and TRBJ2-3; 8 bases are shared with TRBD2. With V trimmed by 5 bases and J by 3 bases, 7 bases remained unmatched. This CDR3 spans 15 amino acids. Germline V gene data show CDR1 as MNHNS and CDR2 as SASEGT. The DNA of the CDR3 is TGTGCCAGCAGTAGCGGGAGCTTCGAGACAGATACGCAGTATTTT. It codes for CASSSGSFETDTQYF.

This chain joins TRBV5-4 and TRBJ2-2, with D unclear. The V end was cut by 0 bases, the J end by 7 bases, with 10 bases between. Germline CDR1 reads SGHNT; CDR2 reads YYREEE (reference sequence). The CDR3 runs to 14 residues. For the CDR3, the DNA is TGTGCCAGCAGCTTGGGGCAGCGTAACGGGGAGCTGTTTTTT. Translating it yields CASSLGQRNGELFF. The full variable domain, its missing parts supplied by reference TRBV5-4 and TRBJ2-2, is ETGVTQSPTHLIKTRGQQVTLRCSSQSGHNTVSWYQQALGQGPQFIFQYYREEENGRGNFPPRFSGLQFPNYSSELNVNALELDDSALYLCASSLGQRNGELFFGEGSRLTVL.

The chain uses TRBV7-3 and TRBJ2-2; 11 positions match TRBD2. The J segment lost 5 bases and the V segment lost 6 bases, leaving 11 bases of the junction unmatched. Germline-derived CDR1 and CDR2 are SGHTA and FQGTGA. This CDR3 spans 17 amino acids. CDR3 coding DNA: TGTGCCAGCAGTGCTACAGTAGCGGGAGGGCGGACCGGGGAGCTGTTTTTT. Its protein product is CASSATVAGGRTGELFF.

The CDR3 nucleotides read TGTGCCTGGAGCGGGGGCACAGATACGCAGTATTTT. Encoded protein: CAWSGGTDTQYF. The rearrangement uses TRBV30 and TRBJ2-3; TRBD2 might be the D (5 bases). With 3 bases removed from V and 1 base from J, the gap between germline ends came to 5 bases. Germline CDR1 is GTSNPN and CDR2 is SVGIG (reference sequence). CDR3 length equals 12 residues. Using reference TRBV30 and TRBJ2-3 for the parts outside the CDR3, the full variable domain is SQTIHQWPATLVQPVGSPLSLECTVEGTSNPNLYWYRQAAGRGLQLLFYSVGIGQISSEVPQNLSASRPQDRQFILSSKKLLLSDSGFYLCAWSGGTDTQYFGPGTRLTVL.

This clone was picked up a small number of times. The same CDR3 arises from other DNA sequences in this sample as well. V gene TRBV6-5 combines with J gene TRBJ1-2; the match to TRBD1 covers 9 bases. CDR3 length: 14 residues. With V trimmed by 6 bases and J by 4 bases, 6 bases remained unmatched. Germline V gives CDR1 MNHEY, CDR2 SVGAGI. The chain's CDR3 is CASRPDRGTYGYTF. The CDR3 DNA sequence: TGTGCCAGCAGACCGGACAGGGGCACCTATGGCTACACCTTC.

J is TRBJ2-7 and V is TRBV21-1; the table names TRBD1, a call not compared with the DNA. TRBV21-1 counts as a pseudogene. This CDR3 region has 14 residues. In DNA form, the CDR3 reads TGTGCCAGCAGGCCTGTGGGGGCCCCGCACGAGCAGTACTTC. This translates into CASRPVGAPHEQYF.

A single count supports this clone. V and J are TRBV4-3 and TRBJ2-3, with 10 nucleotides matching TRBD2. Germline CDR1 is LGHNA and CDR2 is YSLEER. The junction had 13 bases not matched to a gene; V was cut back by 4 bases and J by 3 bases. The CDR3 loop spans 18 amino acids. For the CDR3, the DNA is TGCGCCAGCAGCCGGACTACATCGGGACTAGCGTCGACAGATACGCAGTATTTT. Amino acid sequence: CASSRTTSGLASTDTQYF.

The V call is TRBV6-1, the J call TRBJ2-5; perhaps TRBD2 as D (5 bases). The CDR3 spans 15 residues. V lost 4 bases and J lost 2, with 14 bases in between. Germline assignment: CDR1 MNHNS and CDR2 SASEGT. CDR3 in amino acids: CASSVFVGGQETQYF. CDR3 sequence (DNA): TGTGCCAGCAGTGTTTTCGTCGGCGGGCAAGAGACCCAGTACTTC.

The rearrangement joins TRBV6-6 to TRBJ2-7, with 9 bases identical to TRBD1. CDR3 length equals 13 residues. CDR1 and CDR2 (germline): MNHNY, SVGAGI (reference sequence). After removal of 5 bases from V and 11 bases from J, the junction contained 10 bases not matched to a gene. CDR3 amino acids: CASSRRDRELEYF. In nucleotides, the CDR3 is TGTGCCAGCAGTCGACGGGACAGGGAATTAGAGTACTTC.

J is TRBJ1-2 and V is TRBV19, with 7 nucleotides matching TRBD1. Germline V gene data show CDR1 as LNHDA and CDR2 as SQIVND (reference sequence). CDR3 size: 14 residues. With 4 bases clipped from V and 4 bases from J, the junction kept 6 bases outside the gene matches. CDR3 in DNA: TGTGCCAGTAGTAGGCTGACAGGGACCTATGGCTACACCTTC. Amino acids: CASSRLTGTYGYTF.

The rearrangement uses TRBV6-6 and TRBJ2-5; TRBD2 might be the D (5 bases). Trimming took 7 bases from V and 7 from J, leaving 10 bases between them. CDR3 length equals 11 residues. Germline CDR1 reads MNHNY; CDR2 reads SVGAGI (reference sequence). The CDR3 DNA reads as TGTGCCAGCACGGGGTTACGGACCCAGTACTTC. This translates into CASTGLRTQYF.

The chain links TRBV6-1 to TRBJ2-7; no clear D. This CDR3 comprises 13 residues. Germline loops: CDR1 MNHNS, CDR2 SASEGT. The V end lost 10 bases, the J end lost 5 bases, and 18 bases lay between the germline ends. The CDR3 loop reads CAIVNWRGNEQYF. The CDR3 DNA reads TGTGCCATCGTGAACTGGCGCGGCAACGAGCAGTACTTC.

The V call is TRBV14, the J call TRBJ2-7, with TRBD2 matching over 9 bases. The CDR3 sequence is 15 residues long. The V and J ends lost 0 bases and 4 bases, in that order; junction bases with no gene match: 4. Per the germline V gene, CDR1 is SGHDN and CDR2 is FVKESK. The CDR3 spells CASSQEAGGYYEQYF. The CDR3 DNA reads as TGTGCCAGCAGCCAAGAAGCGGGAGGATATTACGAGCAGTACTTC. Based on the CDR3 plus reference TRBV14 and TRBJ2-7, the full variable domain is EAGVTQFPSHSVIEKGQTVTLRCDPISGHDNLYWYRRVMGKEIKFLLHFVKESKQDESGMPNNRFLAERTGGTYSTLKVQPAELEDSGVYFCASSQEAGGYYEQYFGPGTRLTVT.